There are many counts of the clone carrying this T cell receptor (beta chain). Its specificity is unknown. Isolation of PBMCs was performed using 10 ml of fresh peripheral blood. The data originate from a study of Graves' ophthalmopathy and Graves' hyperthyroidism. Study in general: Peripheral blood sampling preceded any treatment and occurred at initial diagnosis.

Whole-study findings and limits: Sensitivity of under 71% and specificity of less than 85% were achieved by the model that predicted ophthalmopathy progression.

The authors amplified TCR beta CDR3 regions from RNA transcripts. First-round RT-PCR relied on HTBI primers, and a second-round multiplex PCR came next. TCRdb re-derived calls from the multiplex PCR reads in MiXCR, one entry per CDR3 protein. The sample consists of 200,000 to 250,000 distinct CDR3 sequences, roughly 21% of them appearing once. The source of this sequence is a woman aged 45-59 years with Graves' ophthalmopathy. Sequencing was performed on peripheral blood.

CDR3 in DNA: TGCAGTGCTAGTATAGGGTACTACGAGCAGTACTTC. Translating it yields CSASIGYYEQYF. The chain recombines TRBV20-1 with TRBJ2-7, with D uncertain. Germline values: CDR1 DFQATT, CDR2 SNEGSKA (reference sequence). The CDR3 loop spans 12 amino acids. Trimming pared 3 bases from V and 3 bases from J, leaving 9 bases between.